These T cell receptor beta chains were read from a single sample in a study of T cell changes during pregnancy in multiple sclerosis. Generated by immunoSEQ multiplex PCR, the TCRdb table keeps only in-frame clones and is missing some. The sample shows about 89,000 clones, roughly 94% of them seen only once. This specimen consisted of peripheral blood, obtained after pregnancy. The receptor source for this set is a female donor in good health, enrolled as a control in a pregnancy study. Each CDR3 is given with its conserved first and last residue. The order of the fields is V gene, D gene, clone size, J gene, CDR3 DNA, CDR3 protein. D genes are given only for firm matches. Not every row has a clone size; where given, it reads once, few, many or a size class.

TRBV18	.	.	TRBJ1-3	TGTGCCAGCTCACCAAGGACAGTCAACTCTGGAAACACCATATATTTT	CASSPRTVNSGNTIYF
TRBV6-5	TRBD2	once	TRBJ2-7	TGTGCCAGCAGTGGGACTACCGCCTACGAGCAGTACTTC	CASSGTTAYEQYF
TRBV6-1	TRBD1	.	TRBJ2-2	TGTGCCAGCGGGACAGGGCTCGACACCGGGGAGCTGTTTTTT	CASGTGLDTGELFF
TRBV6-5	TRBD1	.	TRBJ2-7	TGTGCCAGCAGAAGATCGGGACAGGGATCCTACGAGCAGTACTTC	CASRRSGQGSYEQYF
TRBV19	.	.	TRBJ1-2	TGTGCCAGTAGTCCCCGGACAGAAATGATCTATGGCTACACCTTC	CASSPRTEMIYGYTF
TRBV13	.	.	TRBJ2-2	TGTGCCAGCAGCTCCTCCCTGGGGAGACAAAACACCGGGGAGCTGTTTTTT	CASSSSLGRQNTGELFF
TRBV27	.	.	TRBJ2-5	TGTGCCAGCAGACCCGGGGTACAAGAGACCCAGTACTTC	CASRPGVQETQYF
TRBV7-3	TRBD1	.	TRBJ1-1	TGTGCCAGCAGCCAGGGACAGAGGATAAAATTGAACACTGAAGCTTTCTTT	CASSQGQRIKLNTEAFF
TRBV7-3	TRBD1	.	TRBJ1-2	TGTGCCAGCAGCTTAACAGGGGACAGGGGGCATGGCTACACCTTC	CASSLTGDRGHGYTF
TRBV5-1	TRBD2	.	TRBJ2-3	TGCGCCAGCAGCACTAGCGGGGTGCCAGGGACAGATACGCAGTATTTT	CASSTSGVPGTDTQYF
TRBV5-5	.	once	TRBJ2-7	TGTGCCAGCAGCTTCAGTTACGAGCAGTACTTC	CASSFSYEQYF
TRBV29-1	TRBD1	.	TRBJ1-2	TGCAGCGTTGAGAGTCGCAGGGGGCATTCAGGCTACACCTTC	CSVESRRGHSGYTF
TRBV28	.	.	TRBJ2-2	TGTGCCAGCAGGAAGAGTGGCGGGGAGCTGTTTTTT	CASRKSGGELFF
TRBV7-6	TRBD1	.	TRBJ2-1	TGTGCCAGCAGCGAAGGGGGCCACAATGAGCAGTTCTTC	CASSEGGHNEQFF
TRBV6-5	.	once	TRBJ2-1	TGTGCCAGCAGACACCCCGGGGGGCACTACAATGAGCAGTTCTTC	CASRHPGGHYNEQFF